This T cell receptor (beta chain) derives from a study of blood T cell repertoires in COVID-19. In the study overall: Collection of acute and convalescent COVID-19 samples took place in the United States, Italy and Spain. From T cells, B-cell-depleted T cells, or PBMCs came the material, which was cDNA or gDNA.

The CDR3 runs to 12 residues. From germline, CDR1 is SGHRS and CDR2 YFSETQ. Trimming removed 4 bases at V and 16 bases at J, with 15 bases between. The method was immunoSEQ multiplex PCR; TCRdb's version includes in-frame clones alone and lacks a portion of them. The sample includes over 85,000 clones, roughly four fifths of them seen just once. The specimen was peripheral blood. The receptor was isolated from a woman in her 70s with acute or convalescent COVID-19. This chain links TRBV5-1 with TRBJ1-6; maybe TRBD1 (6 bases). This chain's CDR3 is CASSDNRDNLHF. The CDR3 DNA follows: TGCGCCAGCAGCGATAACCGGGACAATCTCCACTTT.